The 2 T cell receptor beta chains below were found in one sample sequenced in a study of CD8 T cells in Susac syndrome. Random-hexamer reverse transcription was applied to roughly 0.5 to 1 ug RNA. TCRdb re-called the immunoSEQ multiplex PCR reads through MiXCR, storing one row per CDR3 protein. The sample shows just over 300,000 distinct CDR3 sequences, under 95% of them seen only once. Sequencing was performed on CD4+ T cells from PBMCs. All receptors come from a human donor with multiple sclerosis.

The chain has TRBV2 and TRBJ2-5; 16 nucleotides align to TRBD2. The V gene end was trimmed by 6 bases and the J gene end by 4 bases; junction bases not matched to a gene: 8. Germline V CDR1 and CDR2: SNHLY, FYNNEI. CDR3 size: 17 residues. In DNA, the CDR3 is TGTGCCAGCAGCCCGGGACTAGCGGGAGGGCCGGGAGAGACCCAGTACTTC. As protein: CASSPGLAGGPGETQYF. The full variable domain, with the rest looked up from reference TRBV2 and TRBJ2-5, is EPEVTQTPSHQVTQMGQEVILRCVPISNHLYFYWYRQILGQKVEFLVSFYNNEISEKSEIFDDQFSVERPDGSNFTLKIRSTKLEDSAMYFCASSPGLAGGPGETQYFGPGTRLLVL.

The V gene is TRBV3-1, the J gene TRBJ2-5, with D possibly TRBD1 on 6 matching bases. Trimming cost V 4 bases and J 1 base, with 16 bases left between them. The CDR3 has 16 residues. Germline assignment: CDR1 LGHDT and CDR2 YNNKEL (reference sequence). CDR3 sequence reads: CASSRHLGAIQETQYF. The CDR3 coding sequence is TGTGCCAGCAGCCGGCACTTGGGGGCCATCCAAGAGACCCAGTACTTC.